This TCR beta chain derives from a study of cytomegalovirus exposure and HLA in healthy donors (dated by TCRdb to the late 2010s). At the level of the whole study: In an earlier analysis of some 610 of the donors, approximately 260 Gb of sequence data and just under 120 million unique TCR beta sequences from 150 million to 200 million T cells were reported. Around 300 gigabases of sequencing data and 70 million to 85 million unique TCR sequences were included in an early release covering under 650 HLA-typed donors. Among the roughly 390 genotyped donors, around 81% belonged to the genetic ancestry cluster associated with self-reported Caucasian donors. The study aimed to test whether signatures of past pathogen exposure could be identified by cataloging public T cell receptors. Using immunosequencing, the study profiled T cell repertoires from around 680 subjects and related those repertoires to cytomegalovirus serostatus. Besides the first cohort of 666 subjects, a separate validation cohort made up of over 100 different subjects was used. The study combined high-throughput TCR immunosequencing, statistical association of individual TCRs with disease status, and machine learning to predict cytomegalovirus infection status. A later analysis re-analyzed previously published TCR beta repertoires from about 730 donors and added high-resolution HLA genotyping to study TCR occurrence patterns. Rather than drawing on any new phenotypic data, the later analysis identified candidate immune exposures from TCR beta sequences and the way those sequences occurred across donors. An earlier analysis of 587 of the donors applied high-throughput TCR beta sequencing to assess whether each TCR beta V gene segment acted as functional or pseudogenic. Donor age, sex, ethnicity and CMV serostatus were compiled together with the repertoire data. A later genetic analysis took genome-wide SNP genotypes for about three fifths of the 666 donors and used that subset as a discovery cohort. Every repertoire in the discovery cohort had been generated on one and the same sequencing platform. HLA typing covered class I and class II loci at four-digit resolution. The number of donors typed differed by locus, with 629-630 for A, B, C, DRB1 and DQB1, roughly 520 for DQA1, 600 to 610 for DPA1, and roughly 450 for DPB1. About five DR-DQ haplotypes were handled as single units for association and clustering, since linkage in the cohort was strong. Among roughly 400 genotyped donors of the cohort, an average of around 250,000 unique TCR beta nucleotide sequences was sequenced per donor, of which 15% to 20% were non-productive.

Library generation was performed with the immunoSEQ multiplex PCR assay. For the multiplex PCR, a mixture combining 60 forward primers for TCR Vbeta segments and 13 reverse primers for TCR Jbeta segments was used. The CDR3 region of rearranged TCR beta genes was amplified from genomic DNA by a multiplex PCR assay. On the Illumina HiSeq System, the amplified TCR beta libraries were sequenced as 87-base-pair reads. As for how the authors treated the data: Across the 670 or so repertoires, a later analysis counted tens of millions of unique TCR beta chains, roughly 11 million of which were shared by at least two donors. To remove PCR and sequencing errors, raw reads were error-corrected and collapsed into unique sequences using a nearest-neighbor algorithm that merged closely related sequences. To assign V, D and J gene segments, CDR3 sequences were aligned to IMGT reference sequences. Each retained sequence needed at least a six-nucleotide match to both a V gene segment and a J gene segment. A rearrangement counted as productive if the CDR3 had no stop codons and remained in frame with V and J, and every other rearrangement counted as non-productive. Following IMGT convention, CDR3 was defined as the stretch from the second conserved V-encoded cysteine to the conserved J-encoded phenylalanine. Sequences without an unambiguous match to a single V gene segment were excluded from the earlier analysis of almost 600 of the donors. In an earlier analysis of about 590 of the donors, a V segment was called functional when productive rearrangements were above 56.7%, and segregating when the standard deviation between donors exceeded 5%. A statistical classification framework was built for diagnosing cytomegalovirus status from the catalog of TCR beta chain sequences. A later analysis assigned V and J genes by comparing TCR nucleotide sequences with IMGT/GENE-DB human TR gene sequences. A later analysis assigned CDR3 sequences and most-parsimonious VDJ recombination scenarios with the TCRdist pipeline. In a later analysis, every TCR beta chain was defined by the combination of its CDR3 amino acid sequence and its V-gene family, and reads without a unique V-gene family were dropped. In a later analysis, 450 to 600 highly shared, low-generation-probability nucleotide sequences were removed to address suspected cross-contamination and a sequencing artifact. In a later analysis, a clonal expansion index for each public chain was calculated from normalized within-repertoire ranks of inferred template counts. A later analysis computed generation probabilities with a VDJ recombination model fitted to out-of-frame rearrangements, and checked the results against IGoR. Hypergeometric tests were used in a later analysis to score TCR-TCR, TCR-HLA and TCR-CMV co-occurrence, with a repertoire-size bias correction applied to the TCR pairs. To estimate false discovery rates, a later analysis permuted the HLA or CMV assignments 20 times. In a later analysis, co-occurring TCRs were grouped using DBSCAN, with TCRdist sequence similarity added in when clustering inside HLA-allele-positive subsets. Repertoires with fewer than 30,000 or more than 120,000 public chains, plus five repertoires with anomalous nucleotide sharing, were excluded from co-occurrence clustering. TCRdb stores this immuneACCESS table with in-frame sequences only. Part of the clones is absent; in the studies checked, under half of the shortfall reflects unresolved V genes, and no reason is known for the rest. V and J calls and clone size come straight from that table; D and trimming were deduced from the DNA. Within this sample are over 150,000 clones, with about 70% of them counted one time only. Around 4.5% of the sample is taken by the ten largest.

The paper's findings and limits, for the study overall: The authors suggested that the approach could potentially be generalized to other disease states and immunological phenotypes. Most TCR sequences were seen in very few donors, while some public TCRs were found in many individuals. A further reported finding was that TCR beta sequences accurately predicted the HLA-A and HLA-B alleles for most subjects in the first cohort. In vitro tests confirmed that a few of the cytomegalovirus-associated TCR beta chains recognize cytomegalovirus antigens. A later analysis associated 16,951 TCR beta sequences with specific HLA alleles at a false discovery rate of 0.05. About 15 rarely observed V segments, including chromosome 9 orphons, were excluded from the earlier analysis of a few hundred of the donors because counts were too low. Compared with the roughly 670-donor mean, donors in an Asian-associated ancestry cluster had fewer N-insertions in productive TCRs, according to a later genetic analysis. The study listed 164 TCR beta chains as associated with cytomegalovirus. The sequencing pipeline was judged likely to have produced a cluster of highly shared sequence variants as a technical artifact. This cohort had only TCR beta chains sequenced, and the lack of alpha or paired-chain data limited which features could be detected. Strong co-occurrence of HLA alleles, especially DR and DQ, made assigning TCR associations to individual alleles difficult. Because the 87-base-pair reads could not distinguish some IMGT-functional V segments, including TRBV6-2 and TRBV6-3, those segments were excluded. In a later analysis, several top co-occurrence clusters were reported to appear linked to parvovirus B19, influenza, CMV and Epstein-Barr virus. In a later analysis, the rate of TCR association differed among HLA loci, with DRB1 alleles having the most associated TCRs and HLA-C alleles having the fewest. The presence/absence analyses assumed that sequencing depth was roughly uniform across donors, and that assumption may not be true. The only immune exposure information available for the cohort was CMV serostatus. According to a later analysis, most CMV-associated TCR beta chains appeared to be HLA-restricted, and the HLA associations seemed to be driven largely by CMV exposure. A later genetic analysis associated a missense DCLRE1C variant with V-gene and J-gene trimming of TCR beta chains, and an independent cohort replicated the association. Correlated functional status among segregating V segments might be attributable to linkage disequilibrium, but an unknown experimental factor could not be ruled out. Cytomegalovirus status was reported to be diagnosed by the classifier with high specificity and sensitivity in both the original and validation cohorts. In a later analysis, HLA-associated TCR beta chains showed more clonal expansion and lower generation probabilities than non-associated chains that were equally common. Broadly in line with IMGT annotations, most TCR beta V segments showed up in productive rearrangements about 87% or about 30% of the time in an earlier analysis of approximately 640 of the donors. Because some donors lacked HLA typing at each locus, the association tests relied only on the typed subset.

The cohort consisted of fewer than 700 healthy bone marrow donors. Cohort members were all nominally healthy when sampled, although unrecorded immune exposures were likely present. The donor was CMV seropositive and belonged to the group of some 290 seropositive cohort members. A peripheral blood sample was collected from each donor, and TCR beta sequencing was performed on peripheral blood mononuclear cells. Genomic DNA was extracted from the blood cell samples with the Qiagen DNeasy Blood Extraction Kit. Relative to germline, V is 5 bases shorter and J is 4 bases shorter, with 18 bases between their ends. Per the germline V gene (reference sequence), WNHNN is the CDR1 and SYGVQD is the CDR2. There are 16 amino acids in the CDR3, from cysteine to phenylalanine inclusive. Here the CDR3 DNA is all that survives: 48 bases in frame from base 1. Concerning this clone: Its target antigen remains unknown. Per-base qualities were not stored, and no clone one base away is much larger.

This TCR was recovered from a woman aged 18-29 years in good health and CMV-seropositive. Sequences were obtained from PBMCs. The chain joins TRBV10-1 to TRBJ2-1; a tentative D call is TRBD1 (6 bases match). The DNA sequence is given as TGCGCCAGCAGTTCCACGGGACAAGGGATTTACAATGAGCAGTTCTTC. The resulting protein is CASSSTGQGIYNEQFF.